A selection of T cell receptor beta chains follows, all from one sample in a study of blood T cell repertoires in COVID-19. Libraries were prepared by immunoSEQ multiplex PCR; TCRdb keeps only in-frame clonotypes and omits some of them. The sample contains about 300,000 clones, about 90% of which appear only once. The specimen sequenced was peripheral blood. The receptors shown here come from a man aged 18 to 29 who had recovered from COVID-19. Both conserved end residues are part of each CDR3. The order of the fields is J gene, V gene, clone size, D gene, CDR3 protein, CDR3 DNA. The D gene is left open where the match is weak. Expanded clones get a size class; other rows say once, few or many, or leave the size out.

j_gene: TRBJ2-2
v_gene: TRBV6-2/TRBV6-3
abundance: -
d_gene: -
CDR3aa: CASSPRDTLNTGELFF
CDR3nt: TGTGCCAGCAGCCCTCGAGACACTTTGAACACCGGGGAGCTGTTTTTT

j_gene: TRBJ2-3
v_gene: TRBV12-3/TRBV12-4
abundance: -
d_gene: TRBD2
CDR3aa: CASSLNGRESQYF
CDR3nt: TGTGCCAGCAGTCTAAATGGGAGGGAGTCGCAGTATTTT

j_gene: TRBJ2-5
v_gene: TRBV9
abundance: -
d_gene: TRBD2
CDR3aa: CASSPRGGLQETQYF
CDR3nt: TGTGCCAGCAGCCCTCGGGGAGGGCTCCAAGAGACCCAGTACTTC

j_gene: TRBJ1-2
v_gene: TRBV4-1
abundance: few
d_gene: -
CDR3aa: CASSQIYSNYGYTF
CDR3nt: TGCGCCAGCAGCCAAATCTACAGCAACTATGGCTACACCTTC

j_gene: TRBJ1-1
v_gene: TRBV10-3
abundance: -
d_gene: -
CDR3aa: CAISEPWGVNTEAFF
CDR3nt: TGTGCCATCAGTGAGCCGTGGGGCGTGAACACTGAAGCTTTCTTT

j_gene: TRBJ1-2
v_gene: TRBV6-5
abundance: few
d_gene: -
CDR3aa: CASSYMAGRGYTF
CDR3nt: TGTGCCAGCAGTTACATGGCAGGGCGAGGCTACACCTTC

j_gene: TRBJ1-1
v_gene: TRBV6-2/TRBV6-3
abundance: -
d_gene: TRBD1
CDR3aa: CASSTTGAYTEAFF
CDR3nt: TGTGCCAGCAGTACTACAGGGGCCTACACTGAAGCTTTCTTT

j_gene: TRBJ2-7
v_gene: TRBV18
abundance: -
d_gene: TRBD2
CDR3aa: CASSPPAGTYEQYF
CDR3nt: TGTGCCAGCTCACCTCCAGCGGGGACCTACGAGCAGTACTTC

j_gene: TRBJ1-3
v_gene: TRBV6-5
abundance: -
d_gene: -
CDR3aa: CASSQGTMGNTIYF
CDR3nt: TGTGCCAGCAGTCAGGGGACGATGGGAAACACCATATATTTT

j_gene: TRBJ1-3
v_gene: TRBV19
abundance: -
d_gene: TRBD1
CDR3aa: CASRSDRASGNTIYF
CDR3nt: TGTGCCAGTAGGAGCGACAGGGCCTCTGGAAACACCATATATTTT